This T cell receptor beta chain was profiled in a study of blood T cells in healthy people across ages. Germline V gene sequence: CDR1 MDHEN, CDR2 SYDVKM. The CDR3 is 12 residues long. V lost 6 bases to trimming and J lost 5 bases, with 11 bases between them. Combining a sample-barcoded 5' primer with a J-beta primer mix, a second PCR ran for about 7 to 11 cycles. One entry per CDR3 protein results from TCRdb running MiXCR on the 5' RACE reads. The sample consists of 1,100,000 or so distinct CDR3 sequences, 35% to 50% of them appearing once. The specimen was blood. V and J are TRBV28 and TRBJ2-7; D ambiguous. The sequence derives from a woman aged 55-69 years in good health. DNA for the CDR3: TGTGCCAGCAGATTAAACTCTAACGAGCAGTACTTC. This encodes CASRLNSNEQYF.